This entry concerns a single T cell receptor (beta chain). The target antigen is unknown. A much larger clone lies one base from this, so it may be a read error. TCRdb re-derived calls from the reads in MiXCR, one entry per CDR3 protein. The sample holds 740,000 or so distinct CDR3 sequences, 35% to 40% seen once. The data derive from a study of T cell repertoires in cytomegalovirus infection. Study information: Both a matching HLA type and CMV infection were indicated by public TCR beta signatures.

Study-level findings and limits: CMV carriers having the relevant HLA were flagged by cumulative public TCR beta family frequency. Across the ex vivo response, the dominant clonotypes were HLA-C-restricted CMV-specific TCR beta clonotypes.

Per germline, CDR1 SGHTA and CDR2 FQGNSA. The CDR3 is 16 amino acids. This clonotype originated in a human donor in good health (CMV status not recorded). Some clones in this sample may be carry-over from other donors' samples. V usage is TRBV7-2 and J usage is TRBJ2-7, with a weak D call TRBD2 (5 bases). Sequenced input: PBMCs. The CDR3: CGSSLGMYRGSYEQYF. DNA for the CDR3: TGTGGCAGCAGCTTAGGGATGTACAGAGGGTCCTACGAGCAGTACTTC.